This T cell receptor (beta chain) was sequenced during a study of blood T cell repertoires in COVID-19. Overall study: Acute and convalescent COVID-19 samples came from the United States, Italy and Spain.

Cohorts were based on clinical histories the participants reported. Sequencing was performed with immunoSEQ multiplex PCR; in TCRdb, only in-frame clones are kept and a portion is missing. The sample holds about 330,000 clones, about 90% seen once. The V and J ends lost 4 bases and 3 bases respectively, with 13 bases between them. This CDR3 is built from 14 residues. Germline CDR1 SGHAT, CDR2 FQNNGV. The specimen was PBMCs or T cells enriched from blood (not recorded which). The genes are TRBV11-2 and TRBJ2-7; TRBD1 might be the D (6 bases). The sequence derives from a man younger than 45 who had recovered from COVID-19. CDR3 nucleotides: TGTGCCAGCAGCTCACGACAGGCGAACTACGAGCAGTACTTC. Protein sequence: CASSSRQANYEQYF.